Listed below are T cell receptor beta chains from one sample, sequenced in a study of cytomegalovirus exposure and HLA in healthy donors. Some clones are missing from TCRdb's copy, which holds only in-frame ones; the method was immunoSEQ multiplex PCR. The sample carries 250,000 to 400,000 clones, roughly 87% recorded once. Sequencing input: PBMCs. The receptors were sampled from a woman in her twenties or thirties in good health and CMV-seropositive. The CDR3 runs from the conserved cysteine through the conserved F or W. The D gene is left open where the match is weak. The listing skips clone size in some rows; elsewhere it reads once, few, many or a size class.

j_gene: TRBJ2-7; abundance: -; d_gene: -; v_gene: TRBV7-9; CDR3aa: CASSLQVSSYEQYF; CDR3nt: TGTGCCAGCAGCCTCCAAGTGAGCTCCTACGAGCAGTACTTC
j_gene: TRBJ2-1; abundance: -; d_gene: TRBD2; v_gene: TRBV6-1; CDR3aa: CAASTGTSLLEQFF; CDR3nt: TGTGCCGCCTCCACCGGGACTAGCCTCCTTGAGCAGTTCTTC
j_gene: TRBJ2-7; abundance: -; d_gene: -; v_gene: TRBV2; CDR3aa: CASWVAYEQYF; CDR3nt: TGTGCCAGCTGGGTTGCTTACGAGCAGTACTTC
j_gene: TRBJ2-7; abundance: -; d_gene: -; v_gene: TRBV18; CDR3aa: CASSPTDTAYEQYF; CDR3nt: TGTGCCAGCTCACCAACAGACACGGCCTACGAGCAGTACTTC
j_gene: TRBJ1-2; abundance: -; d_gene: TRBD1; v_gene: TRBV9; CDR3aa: CASSVGGFFRTGNYGYTF; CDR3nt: TGTGCCAGCAGCGTAGGAGGCTTTTTCCGGACAGGGAACTATGGCTACACCTTC
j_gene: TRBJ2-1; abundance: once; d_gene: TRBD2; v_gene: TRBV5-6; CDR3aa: CASSHATSGRYNEQFF; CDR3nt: TGTGCCAGCAGCCATGCGACTAGCGGGAGATACAATGAGCAGTTCTTC
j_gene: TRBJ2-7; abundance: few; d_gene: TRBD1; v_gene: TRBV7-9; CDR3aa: CASSLGQGFYEQYF; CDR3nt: TGTGCCAGCAGCTTGGGACAGGGTTTCTACGAGCAGTACTTC
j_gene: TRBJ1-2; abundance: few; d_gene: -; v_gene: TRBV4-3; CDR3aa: CASSQGTGINYGYTF; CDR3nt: TGCGCCAGCAGCCAAGGGACCGGGATTAACTATGGCTACACCTTC
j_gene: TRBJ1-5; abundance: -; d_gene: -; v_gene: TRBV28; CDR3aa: CASRSGVGASNQPQHF; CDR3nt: TGTGCCAGCAGGTCAGGGGTGGGGGCTAGCAATCAGCCCCAGCATTTT
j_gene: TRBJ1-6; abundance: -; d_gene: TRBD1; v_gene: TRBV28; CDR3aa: CASSYGDRDNSPLHF; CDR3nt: TGTGCCAGCAGTTACGGAGACAGGGATAATTCACCCCTCCACTTT
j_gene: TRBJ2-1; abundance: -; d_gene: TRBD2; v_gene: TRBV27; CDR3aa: CASTPGSGSYNEQFF; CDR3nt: TGTGCCAGCACCCCTGGGAGCGGGAGCTACAATGAGCAGTTCTTC
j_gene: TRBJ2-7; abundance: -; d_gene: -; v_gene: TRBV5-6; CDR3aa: CASSATGFEQYF; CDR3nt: TGTGCCAGCAGCGCTACAGGGTTCGAGCAGTACTTC
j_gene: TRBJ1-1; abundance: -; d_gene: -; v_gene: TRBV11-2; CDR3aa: CASSLARVMNTEAFF; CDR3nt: TGTGCCAGCAGCTTAGCGCGGGTAATGAACACTGAAGCTTTCTTT
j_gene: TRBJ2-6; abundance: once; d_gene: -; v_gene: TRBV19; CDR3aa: CASRRTETGANVLTF; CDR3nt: TGTGCCAGTAGACGTACAGAGACCGGGGCCAACGTCCTGACTTTC
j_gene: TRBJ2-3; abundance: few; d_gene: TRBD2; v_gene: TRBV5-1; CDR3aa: CASSWSGGSTDTQYF; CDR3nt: TGCGCCAGCAGCTGGAGCGGGGGAAGCACAGATACGCAGTATTTT
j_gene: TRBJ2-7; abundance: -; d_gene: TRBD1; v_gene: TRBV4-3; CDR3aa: CASSQALYGTGDEQYF; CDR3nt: TGCGCCAGCAGCCAAGCTCTGTACGGGACAGGGGACGAGCAGTACTTC
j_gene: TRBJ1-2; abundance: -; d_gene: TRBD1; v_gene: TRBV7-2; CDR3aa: CASSLGGQGPRGGYTF; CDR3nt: TGTGCCAGCAGCTTAGGAGGACAGGGACCTAGAGGGGGCTACACCTTC
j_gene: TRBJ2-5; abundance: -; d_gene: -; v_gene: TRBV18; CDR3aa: CASSPWDGQETQYF; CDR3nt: TGTGCCAGCTCACCTTGGGACGGACAAGAGACCCAGTACTTC
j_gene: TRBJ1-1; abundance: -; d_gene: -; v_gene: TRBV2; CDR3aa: CASSDDKNTEAFF; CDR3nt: TGTGCCAGCAGCGACGACAAGAACACTGAAGCTTTCTTT
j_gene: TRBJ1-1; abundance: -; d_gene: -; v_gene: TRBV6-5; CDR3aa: CASSYTRTDPNTEAFF; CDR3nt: TGTGCCAGCAGTTACACCCGGACAGACCCAAACACTGAAGCTTTCTTT
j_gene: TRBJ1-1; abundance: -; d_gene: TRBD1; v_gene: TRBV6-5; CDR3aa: CASSYRQGYEAFF; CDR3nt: TGTGCCAGCAGTTACCGACAGGGATATGAAGCTTTCTTT
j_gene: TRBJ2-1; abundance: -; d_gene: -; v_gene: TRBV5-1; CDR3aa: CASSVDSRHEQFF; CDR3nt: TGCGCCAGCAGCGTTGATAGTAGGCATGAGCAGTTCTTC
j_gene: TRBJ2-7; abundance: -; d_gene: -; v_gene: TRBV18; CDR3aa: CASSPPLVQGGEQYF; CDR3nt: TGTGCCAGCTCACCACCATTAGTACAGGGAGGCGAGCAGTACTTC
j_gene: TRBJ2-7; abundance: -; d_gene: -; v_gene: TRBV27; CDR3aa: CASSWGESYEQYF; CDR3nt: TGTGCCAGCAGTTGGGGGGAGAGCTACGAGCAGTACTTC
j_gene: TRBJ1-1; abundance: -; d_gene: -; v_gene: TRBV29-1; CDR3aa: CSVGMTGNTEAFF; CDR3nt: TGCAGCGTTGGTATGACGGGGAACACTGAAGCTTTCTTT
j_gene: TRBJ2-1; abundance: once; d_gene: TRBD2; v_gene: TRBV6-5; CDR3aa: CASSYPLAGGGEQFF; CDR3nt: TGTGCCAGCAGTTACCCTCTAGCGGGAGGTGGTGAGCAGTTCTTC
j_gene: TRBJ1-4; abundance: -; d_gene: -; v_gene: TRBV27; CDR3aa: CASSLGSGRPTNEKLFF; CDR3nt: TGTGCCAGCAGTTTAGGATCAGGGAGACCAACTAATGAAAAACTGTTTTTT
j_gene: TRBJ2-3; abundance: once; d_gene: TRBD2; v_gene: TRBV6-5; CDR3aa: CASRLTGLRRDTQYF; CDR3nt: TGTGCCAGCAGGCTAACGGGACTACGGCGGGATACGCAGTATTTT
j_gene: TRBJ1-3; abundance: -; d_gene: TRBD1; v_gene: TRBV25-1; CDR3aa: CASRETGSGNTIYF; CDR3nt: TGTGCCAGCAGGGAGACAGGGTCGGGAAACACCATATATTTT